Sequencing of this T cell receptor beta chain was carried out in a study of cytomegalovirus exposure and HLA in healthy donors. Overall study: Both the approximately 120 validation repertoires and the roughly 700 first-cohort repertoires used the same platform, as reported by a later analysis. General study points: TCR clusters originating in the first cohort tended to co-occur in the 120 validation repertoires, according to a later analysis. Rarity marked most TCR sequences, yet some public TCRs occurred in many donors. Cytomegalovirus association was assigned to 170 or so TCR beta chains.

Turning to this clone: The antigen remains unidentified.

Assay: immunoSEQ multiplex PCR; the TCRdb copy retains only in-frame clones and omits some. The sample has under 250,000 clones, roughly 87% seen once. V was cut by 7 bases and J by 8 bases, with 20 bases left in between. In germline, CDR1 is MNHEY, CDR2 SMNVEV (reference sequence). The CDR3 consists of 14 residues. The V and J genes are TRBV27 and TRBJ1-2; D unclear. The origin of this receptor is a young man in good health and CMV-seropositive. Sequencing was carried out using PBMCs. CDR3 bases: TGTGCCAGCACCCCTATGGCGGGCCGCGGGGGCTACACCTTC. Its translation is CASTPMAGRGGYTF.